A selection of T cell receptor beta chains follows, all from one sample in a study of kidney transplant recipient with SARS-CoV-2 infection. TCRdb re-derived calls from the reads in MiXCR, one entry per CDR3 protein. This table holds 200,000 to 250,000 distinct CDR3 sequences, 29% found once. This specimen consisted of a blood sample, obtained at baseline and on roughly day 110 from a kidney transplant recipient. The receptors originated from a male patient between 25 and 40 years old who had COVID-19 and was a kidney transplant recipient. The T cells may come from the graft donor. CDR3s include the opening cysteine and the closing phenylalanine or tryptophan. D genes are given only for firm matches. Only some rows state a clone size, as once, few, many or a class for expanded clones.

J: TRBJ1-2; size: many; D: .; V: TRBV7-9; DNA: TGTGCCAGCAGCTTAGATCAAGGGTTGAGCTATGGCTACACCTTC; CDR3: CASSLDQGLSYGYTF
J: TRBJ2-2; size: many; D: TRBD2; V: TRBV7-6; DNA: TGTGCCAGCAGCTTAAGGATTCCAGAGCGGGGGGCCGGGGAGCTGTTTTTT; CDR3: CASSLRIPERGAGELFF
J: TRBJ1-6; size: many; D: TRBD1; V: TRBV28; DNA: TGTGCCAGCCTCGCGGGACAGGGCGCTTCACCCCTCCACTTT; CDR3: CASLAGQGASPLHF
J: TRBJ1-2; size: many; D: .; V: TRBV20-1; DNA: TGCAGTGCACCCGAGCGGACAGCGACCAACTATGGCTACACCTTC; CDR3: CSAPERTATNYGYTF
J: TRBJ2-2; size: many; D: TRBD2; V: TRBV6-5; DNA: TGTGCCAGCAGTTACACGTTAGCGGGGGGGCCCGACACCGGGGAGCTGTTTTTT; CDR3: CASSYTLAGGPDTGELFF
J: TRBJ2-2; size: many; D: .; V: TRBV3-1; DNA: TGTGCCAGCAGCAATAGGCTTCCCATTTCAGGCTTGACCGGGGAGCTGTTTTTT; CDR3: CASSNRLPISGLTGELFF
J: TRBJ2-5; size: many; D: .; V: TRBV3-1; DNA: TGTGCCAGCAGCCAAGAGAGGTCCGGATACGCGCCGTCCCAGTACTTC; CDR3: CASSQERSGYAPSQYF
J: TRBJ2-3; size: .; D: TRBD2; V: TRBV4-2; DNA: TGTGCCAGCAGCCAAGATCTGGAGGGACTAGCGGGAGGGCAGGGCACAGATACGCAGTATTTT; CDR3: CASSQDLEGLAGGQGTDTQYF
J: TRBJ2-3; size: many; D: TRBD2; V: TRBV4-1; DNA: TGCGCCAGCAGCCAACCGACTAGCGGGGGAGCTGATACGCAGTATTTT; CDR3: CASSQPTSGGADTQYF
J: TRBJ2-3; size: few; D: .; V: TRBV18; DNA: TGTGCCAGCTCCCCAACAGTAGCGGTTAGCACAGATACGCAGTATTTT; CDR3: CASSPTVAVSTDTQYF
J: TRBJ2-3; size: .; D: TRBD2; V: TRBV11-3; DNA: TGTGCCAGCAGCTCCGGACTAGCGGGAACAGATACGCAGTATTTT; CDR3: CASSSGLAGTDTQYF
J: TRBJ2-5; size: once; D: .; V: TRBV6-8; DNA: TGTGCCAGCAGTTCGAGTGGGACCCAGTACTTC; CDR3: CASSSSGTQYF
J: TRBJ1-5; size: many; D: .; V: TRBV27; DNA: TGTGCCAGCAGTTTATCCCGGGACCAGCCCCAGCATTTT; CDR3: CASSLSRDQPQHF
J: TRBJ1-2; size: many; D: .; V: TRBV3-1; DNA: TGTGCCAGCAGCATCTCGTTCACCCTTCGAAAGACCTATGGCTACACCTTC; CDR3: CASSISFTLRKTYGYTF
J: TRBJ2-1; size: .; D: .; V: TRBV5-6; DNA: TGTGCCAGCAGCTTGAGCCGGGCCCCCTACAATGAGCAGTTCTTC; CDR3: CASSLSRAPYNEQFF
J: TRBJ2-3; size: .; D: TRBD2; V: TRBV4-2; DNA: TGTGCCAGCAGCCAATTCGCCGGGACTAGCGGTGGCACAGATACGCAGTATTTT; CDR3: CASSQFAGTSGGTDTQYF
J: TRBJ1-2; size: many; D: TRBD1; V: TRBV29-1; DNA: TGCAGCGTTGGCCCCCAACTTGGGCGGGACAGGGAGGACTATGGCTACACCTTC; CDR3: CSVGPQLGRDREDYGYTF
J: TRBJ2-7; size: many; D: .; V: TRBV19; DNA: TGTGCCAGTAGTATAAATGCGGAGTACCTAAACGAGCAGTACTTC; CDR3: CASSINAEYLNEQYF
J: TRBJ1-5; size: many; D: TRBD1; V: TRBV6-1; DNA: TGTGCCAGCAGTGAAAGAGGGGGCGGGAGCAATCAGCCCCAGCATTTT; CDR3: CASSERGGGSNQPQHF
J: TRBJ2-3; size: few; D: TRBD2; V: TRBV28; DNA: TGTGCCAGCAGTCGAAGTAGCGGGAGTGCAGATACGCAGTATTTT; CDR3: CASSRSSGSADTQYF
J: TRBJ2-7; size: many; D: TRBD2; V: TRBV7-2; DNA: TGTGCCAGCAGCCTCGGACTAGCGGGAGTAAACGAGCAGTACTTC; CDR3: CASSLGLAGVNEQYF
J: TRBJ2-6; size: many; D: TRBD1; V: TRBV7-9; DNA: TGTGCCAGCAGCTGGTGGGACAGGCTTCTTAGGGGGGCCAACGTCCTGACTTTC; CDR3: CASSWWDRLLRGANVLTF
J: TRBJ1-2; size: many; D: .; V: TRBV4-3; DNA: TGCGCCAGCAGCATGTTTGTAGGACGTCGAAAGACCTATGGCTACACCTTC; CDR3: CASSMFVGRRKTYGYTF
J: TRBJ1-1; size: many; D: .; V: TRBV7-8; DNA: TGTGCCAGCAGCACCGATCCGACGGACATACAGAGGAACACTGAAGCTTTCTTT; CDR3: CASSTDPTDIQRNTEAFF
J: TRBJ1-4; size: few; D: TRBD1; V: TRBV24-1; DNA: TGTGCCACCAGTGATCACCGGGACAGCCTTAATGAAAAACTGTTTTTT; CDR3: CATSDHRDSLNEKLFF
J: TRBJ2-2; size: many; D: .; V: TRBV20-1; DNA: TGCAGTGCTAGAGTAGCGACGAACACCGGGGAGCTGTTTTTT; CDR3: CSARVATNTGELFF
J: TRBJ2-1; size: few; D: .; V: TRBV4-1; DNA: TGCGCCAGCAGCACAAAAAACACCCTAGGCAACAATGAGCAGTTCTTC; CDR3: CASSTKNTLGNNEQFF
J: TRBJ1-6; size: few; D: .; V: TRBV9; DNA: TGTGCCAGCAGCGCTGACGGGGGCTTGGCCCTCCACTTT; CDR3: CASSADGGLALHF
J: TRBJ1-6; size: many; D: .; V: TRBV4-3; DNA: TGCGCCAGCAGCCAAGGGAGTCGGCAGGGATATTCACCCCTCCACTTT; CDR3: CASSQGSRQGYSPLHF
J: TRBJ1-2; size: many; D: .; V: TRBV12-2; DNA: TGTGCAAGTCGCGTCCCAGTGACTCCACGAAAGACCTATGGCTACACCTTC; CDR3: CASRVPVTPRKTYGYTF
J: TRBJ1-2; size: many; D: .; V: TRBV7-8; DNA: TGTGCCAGCAGCAATCACGCGTTTACCCGAAAGACCTATGGCTACACCTTC; CDR3: CASSNHAFTRKTYGYTF
J: TRBJ2-5; size: .; D: .; V: TRBV27; DNA: TGTGCCAGCAGTTTATTCGGACCCCTTCCGACGGCGGAGGGGGAGGGAGAGACCCAGTACTTC; CDR3: CASSLFGPLPTAEGEGETQYF
J: TRBJ2-2; size: many; D: .; V: TRBV19; DNA: TGTGCCAGTAGTAAACTGGGGGGCCCTGGGGCCGGGGAGCTGTTTTTT; CDR3: CASSKLGGPGAGELFF
J: TRBJ2-2; size: .; D: TRBD1; V: TRBV7-2; DNA: TGTGCCAGCAGCTCGGACAGGGGAGGACGGACCGGGGAGCTGTTTTTT; CDR3: CASSSDRGGRTGELFF
J: TRBJ2-1; size: .; D: TRBD1; V: TRBV20-1; DNA: TGCAGTGCTAGCAAGAGCGTGACAGGGATCAATGCGCAGTTCTTC; CDR3: CSASKSVTGINAQFF
J: TRBJ2-2; size: many; D: .; V: TRBV4-3; DNA: TGCGCCAGCAGCCAAGTGGGGGGGCAAACCGGGGAGCTGTTTTTT; CDR3: CASSQVGGQTGELFF
J: TRBJ1-2; size: once; D: .; V: TRBV10-1; DNA: TGCGCCAGCAGTCATGTTGCAAGATCGCGAAAGACCTATGGCTACACCTTC; CDR3: CASSHVARSRKTYGYTF
J: TRBJ1-6; size: many; D: TRBD1; V: TRBV2; DNA: TGTGCCAGCAGGGACAGGCCCGCTTTGGGGGCCAATTCACCCCTCCACTTT; CDR3: CASRDRPALGANSPLHF
J: TRBJ2-7; size: .; D: TRBD2; V: TRBV30; DNA: TGTACACTCCCCCCCCCAGCGGGAAGCGAGTACGAGCAGTACTTC; CDR3: CTLPPPAGSEYEQYF
J: TRBJ1-2; size: many; D: .; V: TRBV9; DNA: TGTGCCAGCCGAGGGTCGTACTCAAGAAAGACCTATGGCTACACCTTC; CDR3: CASRGSYSRKTYGYTF
J: TRBJ1-2; size: many; D: .; V: TRBV12-2; DNA: TGTGCAAGTCGCGTGTTATGGACTCCACGAAAGACCTATGGCTACACCTTC; CDR3: CASRVLWTPRKTYGYTF
J: TRBJ2-3; size: many; D: TRBD1; V: TRBV28; DNA: TGTGCCAGCGATATCCGGGACAGGGGGTCAGATACGCAGTATTTT; CDR3: CASDIRDRGSDTQYF
J: TRBJ1-2; size: many; D: .; V: TRBV15; DNA: TGTGCCACCAGCCGACTAAGAAGGTGTGGAAAGACCTATGGCTACACCTTC; CDR3: CATSRLRRCGKTYGYTF
J: TRBJ1-2; size: .; D: .; V: TRBV12-5; DNA: TGTGCTGGTGGTAGTCGAAGTTTGCAGGGAAAGACCTATGGCTACACCTTC; CDR3: CAGGSRSLQGKTYGYTF